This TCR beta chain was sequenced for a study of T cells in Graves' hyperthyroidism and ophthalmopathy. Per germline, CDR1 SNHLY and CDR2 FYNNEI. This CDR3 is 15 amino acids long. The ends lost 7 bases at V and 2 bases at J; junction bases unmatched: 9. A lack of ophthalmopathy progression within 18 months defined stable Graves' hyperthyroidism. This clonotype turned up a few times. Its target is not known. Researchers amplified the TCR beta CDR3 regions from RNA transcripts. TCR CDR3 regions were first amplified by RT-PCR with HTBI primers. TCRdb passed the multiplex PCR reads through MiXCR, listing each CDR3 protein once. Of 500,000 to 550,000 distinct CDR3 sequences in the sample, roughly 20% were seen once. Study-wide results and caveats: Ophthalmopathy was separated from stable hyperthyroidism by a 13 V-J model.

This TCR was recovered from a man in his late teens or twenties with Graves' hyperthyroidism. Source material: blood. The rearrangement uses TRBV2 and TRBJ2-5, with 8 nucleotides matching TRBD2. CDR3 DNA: TGTGCCAGCACCACCGGGGGGGGAGGTCAAGAGACCCAGTACTTC. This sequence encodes CASTTGGGGQETQYF.